This note documents a single T cell receptor (beta chain) sequence. Method: immunoSEQ multiplex PCR; TCRdb's copy keeps in-frame clones and lacks some. The profile shows around 70,000 clones, 90% to 95% of them singletons. Germline V gene data show CDR1 as SNHLY and CDR2 as FYNNEI. The length of the CDR3 is 15 residues. Trimming removed 7 bases from V and 11 bases from J, with 23 bases in between. This specimen comes from a study of technical replicates of blood from a handful of donors. Material: T cells isolated from PBMCs. The clonotype comes from a human donor in good health. The rearrangement links TRBV2 to TRBJ1-4; a weak D match, TRBD1 (6 bases). The CDR3 nucleotides are TGTGCCAGCAACCTTTTGGGGGACACTAAGGGGAAACTGTTTTTT. It codes for CASNLLGDTKGKLFF.